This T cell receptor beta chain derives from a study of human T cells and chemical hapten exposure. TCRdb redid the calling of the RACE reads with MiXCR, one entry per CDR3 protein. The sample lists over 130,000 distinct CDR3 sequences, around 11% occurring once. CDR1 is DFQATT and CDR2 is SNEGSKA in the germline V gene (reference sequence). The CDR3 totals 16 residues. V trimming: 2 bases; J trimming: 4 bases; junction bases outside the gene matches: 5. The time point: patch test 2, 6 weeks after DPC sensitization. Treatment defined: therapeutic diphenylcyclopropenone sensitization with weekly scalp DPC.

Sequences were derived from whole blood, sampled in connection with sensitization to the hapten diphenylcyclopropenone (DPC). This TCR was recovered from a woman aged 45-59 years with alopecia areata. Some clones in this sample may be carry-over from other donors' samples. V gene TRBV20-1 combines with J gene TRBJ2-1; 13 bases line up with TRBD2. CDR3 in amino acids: CSARRLAGGGYNEQFF. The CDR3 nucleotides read TGCAGTGCTAGAAGACTAGCGGGAGGAGGGTACAATGAGCAGTTCTTC.